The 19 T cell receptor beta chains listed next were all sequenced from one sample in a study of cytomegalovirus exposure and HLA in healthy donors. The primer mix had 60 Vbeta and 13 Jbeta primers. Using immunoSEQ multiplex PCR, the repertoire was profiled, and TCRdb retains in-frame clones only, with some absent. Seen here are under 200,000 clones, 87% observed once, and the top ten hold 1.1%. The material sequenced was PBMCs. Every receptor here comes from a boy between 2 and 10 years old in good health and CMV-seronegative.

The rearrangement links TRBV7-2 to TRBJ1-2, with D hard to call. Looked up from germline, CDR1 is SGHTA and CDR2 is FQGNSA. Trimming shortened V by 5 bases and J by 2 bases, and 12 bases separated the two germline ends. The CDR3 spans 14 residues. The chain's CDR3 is CASSPDPGNYGYTF. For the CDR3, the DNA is TGTGCCAGCAGCCCCGACCCCGGGAACTATGGCTACACCTTC. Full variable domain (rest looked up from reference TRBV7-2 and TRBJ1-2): GAGVSQSPSNKVTEKGKDVELRCDPISGHTALYWYRQSLGQGLEFLIYFQGNSAPDKSGLPSDRFSAERTGGSVSTLTIQRTQQEDSAVYLCASSPDPGNYGYTFGSGTRLTVV.

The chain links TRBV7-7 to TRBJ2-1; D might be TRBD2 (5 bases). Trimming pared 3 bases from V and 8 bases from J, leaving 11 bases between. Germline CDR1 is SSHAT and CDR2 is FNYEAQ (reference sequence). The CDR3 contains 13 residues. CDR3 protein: CASSLTREYEQFF. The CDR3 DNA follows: TGTGCCAGCAGCTTGACGAGGGAGTATGAGCAGTTCTTC.

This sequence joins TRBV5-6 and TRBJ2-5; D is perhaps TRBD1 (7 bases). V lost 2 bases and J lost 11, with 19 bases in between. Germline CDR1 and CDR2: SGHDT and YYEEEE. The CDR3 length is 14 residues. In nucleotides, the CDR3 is TGTGCCAGCAGCTTCAGGGGGGTCCTACTAGAGCAGTACTTC. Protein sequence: CASSFRGVLLEQYF.

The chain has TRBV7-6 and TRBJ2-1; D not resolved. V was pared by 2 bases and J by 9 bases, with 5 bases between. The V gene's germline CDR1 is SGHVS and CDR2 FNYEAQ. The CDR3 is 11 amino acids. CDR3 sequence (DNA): TGTGCCAGCAGCTTATACGGTGAGCAGTTCTTC. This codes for CASSLYGEQFF.

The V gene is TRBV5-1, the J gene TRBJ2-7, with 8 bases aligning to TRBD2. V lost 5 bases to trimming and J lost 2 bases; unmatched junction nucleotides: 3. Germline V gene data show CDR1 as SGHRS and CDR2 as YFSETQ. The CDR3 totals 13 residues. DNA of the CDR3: TGCGCCAGCAGACTAGCGGAAACCTACGAGCAGTACTTC. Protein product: CASRLAETYEQYF.

The CDR3 sequence is CASSLPMREQFF. Here the CDR3 DNA reads TGTGCCAGCAGCCTACCCATGAGGGAGCAGTTCTTC. The genes are TRBV27 and TRBJ2-1; D uncertain. Germline-derived CDR1 and CDR2 are MNHEY and SMNVEV (reference sequence). The CDR3 consists of 12 residues. The V end lost 6 bases, the J end lost 10 bases, and 13 bases lay between the germline ends.

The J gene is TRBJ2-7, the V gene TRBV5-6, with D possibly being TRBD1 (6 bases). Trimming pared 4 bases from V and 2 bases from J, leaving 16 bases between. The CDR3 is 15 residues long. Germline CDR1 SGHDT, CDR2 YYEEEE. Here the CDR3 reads CASSHPRDTPYEQYF. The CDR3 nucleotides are TGTGCCAGCAGCCACCCCCGGGACACACCCTACGAGCAGTACTTC. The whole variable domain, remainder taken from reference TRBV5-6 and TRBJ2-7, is DAGVTQSPTHLIKTRGQQVTLRCSPKSGHDTVSWYQQALGQGPQFIFQYYEEEERQRGNFPDRFSGHQFPNYSSELNVNALLLGDSALYLCASSHPRDTPYEQYFGPGTRLTVT.

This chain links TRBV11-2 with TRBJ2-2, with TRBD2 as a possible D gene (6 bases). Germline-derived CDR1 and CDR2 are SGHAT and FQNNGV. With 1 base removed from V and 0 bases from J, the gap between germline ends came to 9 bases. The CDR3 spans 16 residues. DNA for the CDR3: TGTGCCAGCAGCTTAGTTGCGGGGTCGAACACCGGGGAGCTGTTTTTT. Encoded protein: CASSLVAGSNTGELFF.

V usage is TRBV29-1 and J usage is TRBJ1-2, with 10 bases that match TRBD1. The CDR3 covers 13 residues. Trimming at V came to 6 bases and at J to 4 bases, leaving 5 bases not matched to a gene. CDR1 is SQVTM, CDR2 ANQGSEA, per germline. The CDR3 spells CSVPDRGVYGYTF. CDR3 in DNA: TGCAGCGTCCCGGACAGGGGGGTCTATGGCTACACCTTC. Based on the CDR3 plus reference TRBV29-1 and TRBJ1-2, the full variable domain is SAVISQKPSRDICQRGTSLTIQCQVDSQVTMMFWYRQQPGQSLTLIATANQGSEATYESGFVIDKFPISRPNLTFSTLTVSNMSPEDSSIYLCSVPDRGVYGYTFGSGTRLTVV.

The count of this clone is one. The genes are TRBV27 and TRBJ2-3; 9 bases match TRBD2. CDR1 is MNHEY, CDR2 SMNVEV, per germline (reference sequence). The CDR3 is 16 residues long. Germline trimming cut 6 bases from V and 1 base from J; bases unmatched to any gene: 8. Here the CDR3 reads CASSPGTSSRTDTQYF. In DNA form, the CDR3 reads TGTGCCAGCAGCCCCGGGACTAGCAGTCGCACAGATACGCAGTATTTT.

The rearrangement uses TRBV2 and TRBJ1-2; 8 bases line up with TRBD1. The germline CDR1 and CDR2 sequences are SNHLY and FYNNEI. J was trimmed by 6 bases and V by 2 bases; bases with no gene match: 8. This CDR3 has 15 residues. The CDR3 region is CASSEWETGVNGYTF. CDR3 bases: TGTGCCAGCAGTGAATGGGAGACAGGGGTAAATGGCTACACCTTC.

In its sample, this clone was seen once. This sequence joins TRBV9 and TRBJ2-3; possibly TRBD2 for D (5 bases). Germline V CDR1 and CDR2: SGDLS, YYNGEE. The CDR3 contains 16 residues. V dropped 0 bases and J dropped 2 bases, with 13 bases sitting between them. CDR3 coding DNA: TGTGCCAGCAGCGTAGATGCAAGCGGAACCACAGATACGCAGTATTTT. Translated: CASSVDASGTTDTQYF.

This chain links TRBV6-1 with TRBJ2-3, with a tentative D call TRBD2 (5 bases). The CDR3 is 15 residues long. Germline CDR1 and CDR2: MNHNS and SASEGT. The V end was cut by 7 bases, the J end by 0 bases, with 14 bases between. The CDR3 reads CASTLRRGSTDTQYF. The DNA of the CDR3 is TGTGCCAGCACCCTCCGCCGGGGAAGCACAGATACGCAGTATTTT.

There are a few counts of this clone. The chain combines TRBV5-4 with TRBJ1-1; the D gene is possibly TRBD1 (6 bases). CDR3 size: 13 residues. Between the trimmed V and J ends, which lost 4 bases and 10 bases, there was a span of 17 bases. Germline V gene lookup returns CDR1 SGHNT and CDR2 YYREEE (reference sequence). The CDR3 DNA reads TGTGCCAGCAGCACGACCGGGACAAGGGGAGCTTTCTTT. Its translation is CASSTTGTRGAFF.

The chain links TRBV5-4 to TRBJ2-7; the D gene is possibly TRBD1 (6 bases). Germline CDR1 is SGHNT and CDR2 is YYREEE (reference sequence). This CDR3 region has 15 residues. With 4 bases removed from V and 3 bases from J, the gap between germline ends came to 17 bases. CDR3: CASSPRQALSYEQYF. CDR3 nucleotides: TGTGCCAGCAGCCCCAGACAGGCGTTGAGCTACGAGCAGTACTTC.

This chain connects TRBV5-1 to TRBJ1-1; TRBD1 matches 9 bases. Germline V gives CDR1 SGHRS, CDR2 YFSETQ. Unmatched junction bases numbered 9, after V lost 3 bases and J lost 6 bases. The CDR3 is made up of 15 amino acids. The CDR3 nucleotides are TGCGCCAGCAGCTCGGCCCGGGACAGGGTTGCTGAAGCTTTCTTT. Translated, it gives CASSSARDRVAEAFF.

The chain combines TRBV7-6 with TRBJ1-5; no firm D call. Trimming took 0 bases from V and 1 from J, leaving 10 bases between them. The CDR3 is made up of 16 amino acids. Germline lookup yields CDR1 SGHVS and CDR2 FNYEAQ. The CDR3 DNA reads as TGTGCCAGCAGCTTAGCGCCCGGAGGCAGCAATCAGCCCCAGCATTTT. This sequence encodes CASSLAPGGSNQPQHF. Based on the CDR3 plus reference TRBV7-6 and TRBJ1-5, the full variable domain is GAGVSQSPRYKVTKRGQDVALRCDPISGHVSLYWYRQALGQGPEFLTYFNYEAQQDKSGLPNDRFSAERPEGSISTLTIQRTEQRDSAMYRCASSLAPGGSNQPQHFGDGTRLSIL.

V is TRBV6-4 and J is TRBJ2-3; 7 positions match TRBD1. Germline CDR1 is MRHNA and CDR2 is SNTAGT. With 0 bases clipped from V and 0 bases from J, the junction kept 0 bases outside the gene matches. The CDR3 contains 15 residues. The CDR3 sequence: CASSDSDRSTDTQYF. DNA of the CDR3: TGTGCCAGCAGTGACTCGGACAGGAGCACAGATACGCAGTATTTT.

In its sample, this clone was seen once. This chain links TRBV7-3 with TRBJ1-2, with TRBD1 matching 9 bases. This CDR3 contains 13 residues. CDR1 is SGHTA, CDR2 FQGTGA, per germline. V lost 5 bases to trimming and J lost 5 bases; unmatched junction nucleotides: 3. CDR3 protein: CASSPGQGYGYTF. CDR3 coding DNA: TGTGCCAGCAGCCCTGGACAGGGGTATGGCTACACCTTC.